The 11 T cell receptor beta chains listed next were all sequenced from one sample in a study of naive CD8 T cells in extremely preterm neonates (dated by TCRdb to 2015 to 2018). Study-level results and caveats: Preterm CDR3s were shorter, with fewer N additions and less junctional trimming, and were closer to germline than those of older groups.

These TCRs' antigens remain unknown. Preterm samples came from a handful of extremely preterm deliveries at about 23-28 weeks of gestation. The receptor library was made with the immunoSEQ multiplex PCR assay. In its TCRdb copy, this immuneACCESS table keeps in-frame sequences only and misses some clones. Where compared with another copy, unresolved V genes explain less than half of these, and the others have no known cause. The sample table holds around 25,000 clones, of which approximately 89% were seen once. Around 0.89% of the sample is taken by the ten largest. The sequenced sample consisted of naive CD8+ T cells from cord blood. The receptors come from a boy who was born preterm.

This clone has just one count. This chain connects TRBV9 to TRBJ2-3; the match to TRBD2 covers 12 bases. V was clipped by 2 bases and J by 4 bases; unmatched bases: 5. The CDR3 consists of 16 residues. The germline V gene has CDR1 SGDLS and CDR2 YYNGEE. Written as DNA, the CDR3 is TGTGCCAGCAGCGTCGCTAGCGGGGGGGTCGCAGATACGCAGTATTTT. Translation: CASSVASGGVADTQYF.

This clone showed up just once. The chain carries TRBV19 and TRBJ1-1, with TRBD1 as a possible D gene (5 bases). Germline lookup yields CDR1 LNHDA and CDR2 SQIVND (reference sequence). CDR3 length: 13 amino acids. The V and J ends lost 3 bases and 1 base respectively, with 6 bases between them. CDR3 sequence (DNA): TGTGCCAGTAGTATGGGGGGGAACACTGAAGCTTTCTTT. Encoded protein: CASSMGGNTEAFF.

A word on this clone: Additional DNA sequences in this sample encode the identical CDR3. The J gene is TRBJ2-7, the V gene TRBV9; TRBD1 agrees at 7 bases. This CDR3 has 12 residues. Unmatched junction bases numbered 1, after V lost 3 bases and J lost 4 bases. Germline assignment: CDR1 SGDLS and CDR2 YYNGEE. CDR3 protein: CASSGTGYEQYF. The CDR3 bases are TGTGCCAGCAGCGGGACAGGATACGAGCAGTACTTC.

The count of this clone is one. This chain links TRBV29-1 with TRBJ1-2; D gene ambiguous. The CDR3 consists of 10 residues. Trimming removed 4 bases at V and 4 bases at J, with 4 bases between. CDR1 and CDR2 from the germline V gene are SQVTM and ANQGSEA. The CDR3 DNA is TGCAGCGTTGGGGGCTATGGCTACACCTTC. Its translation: CSVGGYGYTF.

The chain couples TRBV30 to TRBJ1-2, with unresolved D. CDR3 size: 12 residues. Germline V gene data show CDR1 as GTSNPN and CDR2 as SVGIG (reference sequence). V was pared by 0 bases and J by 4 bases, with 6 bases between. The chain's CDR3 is CAWSVRGYGYTF. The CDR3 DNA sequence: TGTGCCTGGAGTGTACGGGGCTATGGCTACACCTTC.

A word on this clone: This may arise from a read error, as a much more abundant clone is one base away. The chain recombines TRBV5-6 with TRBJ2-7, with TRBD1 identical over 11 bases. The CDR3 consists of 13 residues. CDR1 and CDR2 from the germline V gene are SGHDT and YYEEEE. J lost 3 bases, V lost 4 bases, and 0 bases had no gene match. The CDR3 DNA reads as TGTGCCAGCAGCGGGACAGGGGGCTACGAGCAGTACTTC. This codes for CASSGTGGYEQYF. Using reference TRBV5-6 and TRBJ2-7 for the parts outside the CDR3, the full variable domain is DAGVTQSPTHLIKTRGQQVTLRCSPKSGHDTVSWYQQALGQGPQFIFQYYEEEERQRGNFPDRFSGHQFPNYSSELNVNALLLGDSALYLCASSGTGGYEQYFGPGTRLTVT.

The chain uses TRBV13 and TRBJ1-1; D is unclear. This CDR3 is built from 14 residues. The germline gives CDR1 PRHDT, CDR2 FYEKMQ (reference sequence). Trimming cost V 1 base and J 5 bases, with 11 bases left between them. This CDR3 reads CASSLEGLNTEAFF. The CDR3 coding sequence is TGTGCCAGCAGCTTAGAAGGGCTAAATACTGAAGCTTTCTTT.

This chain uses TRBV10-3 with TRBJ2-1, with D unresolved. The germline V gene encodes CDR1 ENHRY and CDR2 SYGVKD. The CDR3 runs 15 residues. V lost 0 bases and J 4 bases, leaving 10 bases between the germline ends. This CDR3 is CAISESIIGYNEQFF. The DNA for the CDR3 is TGTGCCATCAGTGAGTCGATAATCGGTTACAATGAGCAGTTCTTC.

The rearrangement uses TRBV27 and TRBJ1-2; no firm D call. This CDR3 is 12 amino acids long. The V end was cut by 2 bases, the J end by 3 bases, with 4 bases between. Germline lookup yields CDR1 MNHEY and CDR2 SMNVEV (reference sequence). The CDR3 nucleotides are TGTGCCAGCAGTTTAAGCCACTATGGCTACACCTTC. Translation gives CASSLSHYGYTF.

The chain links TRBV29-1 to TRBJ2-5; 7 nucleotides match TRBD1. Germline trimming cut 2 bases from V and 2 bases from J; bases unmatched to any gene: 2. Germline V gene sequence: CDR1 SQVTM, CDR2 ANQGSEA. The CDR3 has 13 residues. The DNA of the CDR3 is TGCAGCGTTGAACCGGACAGGCAAGAGACCCAGTACTTC. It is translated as CSVEPDRQETQYF.

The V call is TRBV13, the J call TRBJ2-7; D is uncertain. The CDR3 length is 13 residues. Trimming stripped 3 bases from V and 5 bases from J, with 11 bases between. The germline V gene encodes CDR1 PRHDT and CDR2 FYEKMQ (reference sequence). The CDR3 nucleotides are TGTGCCAGCAGCTTTCTTGATTTCCACGAGCAGTACTTC. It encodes CASSFLDFHEQYF.